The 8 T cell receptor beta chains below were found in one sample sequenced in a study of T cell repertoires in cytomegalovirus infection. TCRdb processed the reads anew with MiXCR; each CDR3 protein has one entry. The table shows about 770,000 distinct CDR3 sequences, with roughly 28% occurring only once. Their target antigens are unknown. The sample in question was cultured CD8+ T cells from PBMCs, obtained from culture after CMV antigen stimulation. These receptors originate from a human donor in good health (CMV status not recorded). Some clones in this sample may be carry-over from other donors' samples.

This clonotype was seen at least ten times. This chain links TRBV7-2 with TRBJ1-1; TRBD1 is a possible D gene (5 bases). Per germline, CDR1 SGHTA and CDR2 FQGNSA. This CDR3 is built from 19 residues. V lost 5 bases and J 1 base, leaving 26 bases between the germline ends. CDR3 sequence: CASSQEAFEGRDPNTEAFF. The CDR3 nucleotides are TGTGCCAGCAGCCAAGAAGCTTTTGAGGGGCGGGATCCGAACACTGAAGCTTTCTTT.

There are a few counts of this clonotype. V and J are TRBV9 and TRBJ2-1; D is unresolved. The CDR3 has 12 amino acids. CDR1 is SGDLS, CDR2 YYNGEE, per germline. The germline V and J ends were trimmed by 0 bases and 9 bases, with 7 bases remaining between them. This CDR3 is CASSVEVGEQFF. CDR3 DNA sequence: TGTGCCAGCAGCGTAGAAGTGGGTGAGCAGTTCTTC.

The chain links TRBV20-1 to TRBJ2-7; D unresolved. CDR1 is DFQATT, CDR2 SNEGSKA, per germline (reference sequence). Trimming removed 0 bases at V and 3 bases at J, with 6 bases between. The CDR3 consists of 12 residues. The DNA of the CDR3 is TGCAGTGCTAGAGAAATGGACTACGAGCAGTACGTC. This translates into CSAREMDYEQYV.

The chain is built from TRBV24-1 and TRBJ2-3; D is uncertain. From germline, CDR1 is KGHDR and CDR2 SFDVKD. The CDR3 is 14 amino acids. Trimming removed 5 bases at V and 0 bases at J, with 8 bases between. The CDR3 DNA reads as TGTGCCACCAGTGCCGCGGCCAGCACAGATACGCAGTATTTT. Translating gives CATSAAASTDTQYF.

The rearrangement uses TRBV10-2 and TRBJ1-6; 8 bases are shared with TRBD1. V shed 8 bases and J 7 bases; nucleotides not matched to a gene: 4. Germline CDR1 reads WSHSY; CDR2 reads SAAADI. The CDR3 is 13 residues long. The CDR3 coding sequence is TGCGCCAGCGGCCAGGGGGCAAATTCACCCCTCCACTTT. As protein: CASGQGANSPLHF.

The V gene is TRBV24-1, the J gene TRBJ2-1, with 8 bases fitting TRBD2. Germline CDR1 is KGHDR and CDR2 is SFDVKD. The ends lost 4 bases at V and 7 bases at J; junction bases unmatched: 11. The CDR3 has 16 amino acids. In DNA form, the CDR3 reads TGTGCCACCAGTGACTCAAGACTAGCGAGGGGGAATGAGCAGTTCTTC. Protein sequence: CATSDSRLARGNEQFF.

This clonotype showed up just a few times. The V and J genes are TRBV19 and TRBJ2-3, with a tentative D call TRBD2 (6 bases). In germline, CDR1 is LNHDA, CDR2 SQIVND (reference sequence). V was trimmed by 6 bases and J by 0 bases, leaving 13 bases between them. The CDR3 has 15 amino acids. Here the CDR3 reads CASRSHRGSTDTQYF. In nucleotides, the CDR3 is TGTGCCAGTAGATCCCATCGGGGGAGCACAGATACGCAGTATTTT.

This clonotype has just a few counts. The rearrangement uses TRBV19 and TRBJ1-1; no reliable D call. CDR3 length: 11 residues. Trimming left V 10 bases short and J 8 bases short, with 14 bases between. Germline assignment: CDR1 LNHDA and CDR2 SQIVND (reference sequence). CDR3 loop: CAISWGGEAFF. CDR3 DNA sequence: TGTGCCATCTCATGGGGAGGGGAAGCTTTCTTT.